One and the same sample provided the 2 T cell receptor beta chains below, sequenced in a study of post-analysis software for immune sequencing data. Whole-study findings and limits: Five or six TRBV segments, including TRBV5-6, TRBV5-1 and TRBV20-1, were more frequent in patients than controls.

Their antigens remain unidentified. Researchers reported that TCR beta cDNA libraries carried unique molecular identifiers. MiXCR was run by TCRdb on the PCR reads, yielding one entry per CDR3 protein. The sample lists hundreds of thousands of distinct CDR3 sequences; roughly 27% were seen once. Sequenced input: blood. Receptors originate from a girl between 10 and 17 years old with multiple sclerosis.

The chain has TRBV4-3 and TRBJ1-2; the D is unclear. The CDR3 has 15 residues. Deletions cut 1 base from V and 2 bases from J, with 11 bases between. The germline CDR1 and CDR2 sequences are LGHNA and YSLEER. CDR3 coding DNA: TGCGCCAGCAGCCAAGTCGACCGGCCCAACTATGGCTACACCTTC. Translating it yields CASSQVDRPNYGYTF.

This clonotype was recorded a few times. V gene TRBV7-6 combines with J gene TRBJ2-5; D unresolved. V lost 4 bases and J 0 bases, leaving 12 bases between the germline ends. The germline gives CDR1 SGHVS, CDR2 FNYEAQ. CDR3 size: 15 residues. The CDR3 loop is CASSSSRRNQETQYF. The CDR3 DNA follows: TGTGCCAGCAGCTCCAGTAGGCGGAACCAAGAGACCCAGTACTTC.